Presented here are 12 T cell receptor beta chains from one specimen sequenced in a study of cytomegalovirus exposure and HLA in healthy donors. A multiplex PCR was run with 60 Vbeta primers and 13 Jbeta primers. Produced via immunoSEQ multiplex PCR; TCRdb's table is partial and in-frame only. Of 35,000 to 40,000 clones listed, 60% to 70% are singletons. Sequenced input: PBMCs. Receptors were obtained from a man over 45 in good health and CMV-seropositive.

This clone was picked up a small number of times. The chain joins TRBV12-2 to TRBJ1-5; the table's D gene call, TRBD1, was not cross checked with the DNA. TRBV12-2 is described as a pseudogene. The CDR3 covers 19 residues. CDR3 DNA: TGTGCAAGTCGCCAAGAGCCGGGACAGGGGACATATAGCAATCAGCCCCAGCATTTT. This codes for CASRQEPGQGTYSNQPQHF.

The chain is built from TRBV5-1 and TRBJ1-6; D is perhaps TRBD1 (6 bases). The V and J ends lost 4 bases and 4 bases respectively, with 12 bases between them. Germline V gene sequence: CDR1 SGHRS, CDR2 YFSETQ. The CDR3 is 15 residues long. CDR3 DNA sequence: TGCGCCAGCAGCATCACAGGGAATTATAATTCACCCCTCCACTTT. Translation: CASSITGNYNSPLHF. Looking up the rest from reference TRBV5-1 and TRBJ1-6 gives the full variable domain: KAGVTQTPRYLIKTRGQQVTLSCSPISGHRSVSWYQQTPGQGLQFLFEYFSETQRNKGNFPGRFSGRQFSNSRSEMNVSTLELGDSALYLCASSITGNYNSPLHFGNGTRLTVT.

The sample holds a few counts of this clone. This rearrangement joins TRBV7-8 to TRBJ2-1, with a weak D call TRBD1 (7 bases). This CDR3 is 14 amino acids long. The V end was cut by 3 bases, the J end by 7 bases, with 13 bases between. The germline V gene has CDR1 SGHVS and CDR2 FQNEAQ. CDR3 residues: CASSFQGGVNEQFF. The CDR3 DNA is TGTGCCAGCAGCTTCCAGGGGGGAGTAAATGAGCAGTTCTTC.

The V call is TRBV5-1, the J call TRBJ2-1; a possible D gene is TRBD2 (5 bases). The CDR3 contains 15 residues. Germline CDR1 and CDR2: SGHRS and YFSETQ. Trimming pared 3 bases from V and 4 bases from J, leaving 14 bases between. CDR3 sequence: CASSSGGRIYNEQFF. The CDR3 coding sequence is TGCGCCAGCAGCTCTGGAGGCAGGATTTACAATGAGCAGTTCTTC. Drawing the rest from reference TRBV5-1 and TRBJ2-1, the complete variable domain is KAGVTQTPRYLIKTRGQQVTLSCSPISGHRSVSWYQQTPGQGLQFLFEYFSETQRNKGNFPGRFSGRQFSNSRSEMNVSTLELGDSALYLCASSSGGRIYNEQFFGPGTRLTVL.

The chain is built from TRBV5-6 and TRBJ2-1, with D maybe TRBD2 (6 bases). There are 15 residues in the CDR3. CDR1 and CDR2 (germline): SGHDT, YYEEEE. Trimming cost V 5 bases and J 0 bases, with 12 bases left between them. CDR3 loop: CASSYYGGSYNEQFF. The CDR3 DNA follows: TGTGCCAGCAGTTACTACGGGGGCTCCTACAATGAGCAGTTCTTC.

The CDR3 protein is CASSVVPGSGEQYF. The CDR3 nucleotides are TGTGCCAGCAGCGTAGTGCCCGGTTCCGGGGAGCAGTACTTC. The V and J genes are TRBV9 and TRBJ2-7; D gene unclear. Trimming pared 0 bases from V and 7 bases from J, leaving 14 bases between. CDR1 and CDR2 from the germline V gene are SGDLS and YYNGEE. The CDR3 extends over 14 amino acids.

This clone was counted only a few times. The V and J genes are TRBV2 and TRBJ1-3; D not certain. Germline assignment: CDR1 SNHLY and CDR2 FYNNEI. The V gene lost 6 bases and the J gene lost 4 bases, with 10 bases spanning the gap. This CDR3 has 13 residues. The CDR3 sequence: CASRAAAGNTIYF. The DNA of the CDR3 is TGTGCCAGCAGAGCTGCGGCAGGAAACACCATATATTTT.

V is TRBV11-3 and J is TRBJ1-1; TRBD1 matches at 9 bases. Germline V lookup: CDR1 SGHNT, CDR2 YENEEA. The trim removed 0 bases at V and 1 base at J, leaving 9 bases unmatched. CDR3 length: 18 residues. This CDR3 is CASSLDQGTGSRNTEAFF. The CDR3 DNA reads as TGTGCCAGCAGCTTAGATCAAGGGACAGGGAGCCGGAACACTGAAGCTTTCTTT.

The J gene is TRBJ2-7, the V gene TRBV7-2; D is possibly TRBD1 (5 bases). Germline loops: CDR1 SGHTA, CDR2 FQGNSA. This CDR3 comprises 15 residues. The V and J ends lost 4 bases and 2 bases respectively, with 15 bases between them. The CDR3 reads CASSSQGASAYEQYF. CDR3 coding DNA: TGTGCCAGCAGCTCACAAGGGGCCAGCGCCTACGAGCAGTACTTC.

The V call is TRBV18, the J call TRBJ1-1; 7 bases agree with TRBD1. There are 12 residues in the CDR3. The J segment lost 4 bases and the V segment lost 8 bases, leaving 4 bases of the junction unmatched. Germline CDR1 reads KGHSH; CDR2 reads LQKENI. The CDR3 loop reads CASRTGVTEAFF. In DNA form, the CDR3 reads TGTGCCAGCCGAACAGGGGTCACTGAAGCTTTCTTT.

The chain is built from TRBV5-1 and TRBJ2-4; D call uncertain. Germline CDR1 is SGHRS and CDR2 is YFSETQ. V lost 0 bases to trimming and J lost 4 bases, with 11 bases between them. This CDR3 has 15 residues. The DNA for the CDR3 is TGCGCCAGCAGCTTGGTGTCTACGAAGAAAAACATTCAGTACTTC. Its protein product is CASSLVSTKKNIQYF.

This clone was observed a few times. J is TRBJ2-2 and V is TRBV4-2, with D unresolved. Germline V gene lookup returns CDR1 LGHNA and CDR2 YNFKEQ. The CDR3 has 17 residues. With 0 bases removed from V and 5 bases from J, the gap between germline ends came to 16 bases. CDR3 DNA: TGTGCCAGCAGCCAAGAAGAGCCGAGGATTCGGACCGGGGAGCTGTTTTTT. It is translated as CASSQEEPRIRTGELFF.